This T cell receptor beta chain was sequenced in a study of T cell clones after liver transplantation. General study points: Small, mixed patient groups and varying post-transplant times limit these conclusions.

TCRdb's table, derived via immunoSEQ multiplex PCR, lists solely in-frame clones and lacks some. Of about 45,000 clones in the sample, roughly 86% were seen once. CDR1 is GTSNPN, CDR2 SVGIG, per germline (reference sequence). Trimming cost V 5 bases and J 5 bases, with 10 bases left between them. The length of the CDR3 is 11 residues. About this clone: The antigen is undetermined.

The receptor comes from a human patient who received a liver transplant. Some of these T cells may belong to the graft donor. Sequencing was performed on CD4+ T cells from blood, taken 24 months after liver transplant. The chain uses TRBV30 and TRBJ2-7; possibly TRBD1 for D (6 bases). The CDR3 region has the DNA TGTGCCTGGCTCAACAGGGACGAGCAGTACTTC. Its protein product is CAWLNRDEQYF.